This TCR beta chain was retrieved from a study of T cells in Graves' hyperthyroidism and ophthalmopathy. CDR3 length equals 15 residues. Germline V gene data show CDR1 as MNHEY and CDR2 as SVGAGI. Trimming at V came to 1 base and at J to 9 bases, leaving 6 bases not matched to a gene. The source material, RNA transcripts, was used to amplify TCR beta CDR3 regions. The primer set for the first-round RT-PCR of the TCR CDR3 was HTBI. A single record per CDR3 protein comes from TCRdb applying MiXCR to the multiplex PCR reads. This sample carries around 270,000 distinct CDR3 sequences, roughly 19% of them seen once, and the ten largest clones take roughly 39%.

This rearrangement joins TRBV6-5 to TRBJ1-6, with TRBD1 matching over 7 bases. The sequencing input was blood. This TCR was recovered from a man aged 50-60 years with Graves' ophthalmopathy. The CDR3 DNA reads TGTGCCAGCAGTTACTTGACAGGGAGGCGTTCACCCCTCCACTTT. It specifies CASSYLTGRRSPLHF.